Shown below are 23 T cell receptor beta chains from a single sample sequenced in a study of somatic mutations in cytotoxic T cells in rheumatoid arthritis. Sequencing used immunoSEQ multiplex PCR; TCRdb keeps in-frame clones, though not all of them. This table holds about 23,000 clones, about 82% found once. Sequencing was done on a sample of CD8+ T cells sorted from blood. The receptors derive from an adult with rheumatoid arthritis.

V gene TRBV2 combines with J gene TRBJ2-5; 8 bases agree with TRBD1. Trimming took 7 bases from V and 3 from J; bases not matched to a gene: 4. The length of the CDR3 is 13 residues. Germline assignment: CDR1 SNHLY and CDR2 FYNNEI. The CDR3 coding sequence is TGTGCCAGCACGGGACAGGCGGAAGAGACCCAGTACTTC. It translates to CASTGQAEETQYF.

The chain employs TRBV18 and TRBJ2-5; D possibly corresponds to TRBD2 (6 bases). CDR1 and CDR2 from the germline V gene are KGHSH and LQKENI. The CDR3 is 18 residues long. Trimming shortened V by 1 base and J by 2 bases, and 20 bases separated the two germline ends. The CDR3 DNA sequence: TGTGCCAGCTCACCACGGGAGGTCAGCCAGGCGTTGCAAGAGACCCAGTACTTC. It translates to CASSPREVSQALQETQYF.

This chain joins TRBV5-1 and TRBJ1-5; 8 nucleotides agree with TRBD1. CDR3 size: 16 residues. V shed 4 bases and J 0 bases; nucleotides not matched to a gene: 6. Germline values: CDR1 SGHRS, CDR2 YFSETQ. Here the CDR3 DNA reads TGCGCCAGCAGCCCCGGACAGGGAACTAGCAATCAGCCCCAGCATTTT. Residues: CASSPGQGTSNQPQHF.

The chain employs TRBV4-3 and TRBJ1-1, with a possible D match to TRBD1 (5 bases). The CDR3 sequence is 15 residues long. Germline CDR1 LGHNA, CDR2 YSLEER. V lost 1 base to trimming and J lost 4 bases, with 13 bases between them. The CDR3 here is CASSQVGTLSTEAFF. CDR3 nucleotide sequence: TGCGCCAGCAGCCAAGTAGGGACCCTAAGCACTGAAGCTTTCTTT.

This clone was detected only once. The gene calls are TRBV19 and TRBJ1-1; 11 nucleotides align to TRBD1. The V segment lost 5 bases and the J segment 3 bases; nucleotides outside the gene matches: 8. CDR1 is LNHDA, CDR2 SQIVND, per germline (reference sequence). This CDR3 region has 16 residues. The CDR3: CASSPWTGGAYTEAFF. CDR3 sequence (DNA): TGTGCCAGTAGTCCGTGGACAGGGGGCGCGTACACTGAAGCTTTCTTT.

The rearrangement uses TRBV9 and TRBJ2-1, with 7 bases fitting TRBD2. The CDR3 is made up of 12 amino acids. V was pared by 4 bases and J by 8 bases, with 3 bases of the junction left unmatched. In germline, CDR1 is SGDLS, CDR2 YYNGEE. Written as DNA, the CDR3 is TGTGCCAGCAGCCCCGGGGGGTATGAGCAGTTCTTC. This translates into CASSPGGYEQFF.

The V call is TRBV21-1, the J call TRBJ1-3. TRBV21-1 is assigned pseudogene status. CDR3 size: 14 residues. The CDR3 loop is CASSTEARGNTIYF. The CDR3 DNA is TGTGCCAGCAGCACCGAAGCAAGGGGAAACACCATATATTTT.

The chain couples TRBV27 to TRBJ2-1; 8 bases match TRBD2. The CDR3 is 15 amino acids. Per germline, CDR1 MNHEY and CDR2 SMNVEV (reference sequence). V dropped 5 bases and J dropped 3; count of bases not matched to a gene: 6. In nucleotides, the CDR3 is TGTGCCAGCAGTATCTTTGCGGGGGGCTACAATGAGCAGTTCTTC. This gives the protein CASSIFAGGYNEQFF.

The rearrangement links TRBV19 to TRBJ1-2; unclear D gene. V lost 8 bases and J lost 4, with 20 bases in between. The germline V gene has CDR1 LNHDA and CDR2 SQIVND (reference sequence). The length of the CDR3 is 15 residues. The CDR3 is CASSGGQERVYGYTF. The CDR3 bases are TGTGCCAGTTCCGGAGGGCAGGAACGGGTCTATGGCTACACCTTC.

This chain uses TRBV25-1 with TRBJ1-4, with D perhaps matching TRBD1 (5 bases). The CDR3 is 18 amino acids. From germline, CDR1 is MGHDK and CDR2 SYGVNS. V was shortened by 1 base and J by 8 bases, with 23 bases between the two germline ends. The CDR3 spells CASSEWGIANTPGEKLFF. CDR3 DNA: TGTGCCAGCAGTGAATGGGGGATAGCAAACACCCCCGGGGAAAAACTGTTTTTT. The whole variable domain, filled in from reference TRBV25-1 and TRBJ1-4, reads EADIYQTPRYLVIGTGKKITLECSQTMGHDKMYWYQQDPGMELHLIHYSYGVNSTEKGDLSSESTVSRIRTEHFPLTLESARPSHTSQYLCASSEWGIANTPGEKLFFGSGTQLSVL.

The rearrangement joins TRBV19 to TRBJ1-3; 9 bases align to TRBD1. This CDR3 comprises 19 residues. V lost 2 bases, J lost 2 bases, and 13 bases stayed unmatched. The V gene's germline CDR1 is LNHDA and CDR2 SQIVND (reference sequence). CDR3 DNA: TGTGCCAGTAGTATAATTCGGGACAGGGAGTCCCCCACTGGAAACACCATATATTTT. It yields the protein CASSIIRDRESPTGNTIYF.

The rearrangement links TRBV2 to TRBJ2-1; D uncertain. Germline CDR1 reads SNHLY; CDR2 reads FYNNEI. Between the trimmed V and J ends, which lost 2 bases and 5 bases, there was a span of 13 bases. This CDR3 comprises 15 residues. For the CDR3, the DNA is TGTGCCAGCAGTGAAAGGACGGGTTTCAACAATGAGCAGTTCTTC. Protein product: CASSERTGFNNEQFF.

The gene calls are TRBV5-6 and TRBJ2-2, with D hard to call. Germline assignment: CDR1 SGHDT and CDR2 YYEEEE. Trimming stripped 1 base from V and 3 bases from J, with 13 bases between. The CDR3 sequence is 16 residues long. The CDR3 DNA is TGTGCCAGCAGCTTGTTCGACCGACTCTACACCGGGGAGCTGTTTTTT. Translated: CASSLFDRLYTGELFF.

CDR3 sequence: CASSLGGRSNTEAFF. For the CDR3, the DNA is TGTGCCAGCAGCTTGGGAGGCCGGTCGAACACTGAAGCTTTCTTT. This chain connects TRBV7-8 to TRBJ1-1; D gene uncertain. The germline V gene encodes CDR1 SGHVS and CDR2 FQNEAQ. V lost 3 bases and J lost 1, with 12 bases in between. The CDR3 spans 15 residues.

This chain connects TRBV9 to TRBJ1-1, with D perhaps TRBD1 (5 bases). Between the trimmed V and J ends, which lost 4 bases and 0 bases, there was a span of 16 bases. Germline V lookup: CDR1 SGDLS, CDR2 YYNGEE. The CDR3 is 16 residues long. CDR3 in DNA: TGTGCCAGCAGCAAGCCGCGGGACGGAATGAACACTGAAGCTTTCTTT. It is translated as CASSKPRDGMNTEAFF.

The rearrangement joins TRBV5-6 to TRBJ1-2, with 7 bases matching TRBD1. V was pared by 4 bases and J by 4 bases, with 4 bases of the junction left unmatched. The CDR3 extends over 13 amino acids. The germline V gene encodes CDR1 SGHDT and CDR2 YYEEEE. The CDR3, as DNA: TGTGCCAGCAGCACCACAGGGGTCTATGGCTACACCTTC. Protein product: CASSTTGVYGYTF.

The gene calls are TRBV19 and TRBJ1-6, with 9 bases identical to TRBD1. V lost 5 bases, J lost 8 bases, and 4 bases stayed unmatched. CDR3 size: 14 residues. CDR1 and CDR2 from the germline V gene are LNHDA and SQIVND (reference sequence). The CDR3 is CASSFRDRDSPLHF. DNA of the CDR3: TGTGCCAGTAGTTTCCGGGACAGGGATTCACCCCTCCACTTT.

This rearrangement joins TRBV5-4 to TRBJ1-5; D gene uncertain. The CDR3 totals 13 residues. Trimming cost V 0 bases and J 7 bases, with 8 bases left between them. Germline-derived CDR1 and CDR2 are SGHNT and YYREEE (reference sequence). The CDR3 DNA follows: TGTGCCAGCAGCTTGGAGGCGAGGCAGCCCCAGCATTTT. Translation: CASSLEARQPQHF.

This chain connects TRBV6-5 to TRBJ2-3; D ambiguous. Germline V gene data show CDR1 as MNHEY and CDR2 as SVGAGI. The CDR3 runs 14 residues. Trimming took off 7 bases at V and 4 bases at J, with 15 bases between the two ends. This CDR3 reads CASNSPFSSDTQYF. The CDR3 DNA sequence: TGTGCCAGCAACTCACCCTTTTCCTCAGATACGCAGTATTTT.

The chain is built from TRBV12-5 and TRBJ2-1; D is unclear. V was clipped by 0 bases and J by 4 bases, with 16 bases between them. Germline loops: CDR1 LGHNT, CDR2 FRNRAP. This CDR3 is 17 amino acids long. CDR3 loop: CASGLVPDLGLYNEQFF. Written as DNA, the CDR3 is TGTGCTAGTGGTTTGGTACCGGACCTCGGCTTATACAATGAGCAGTTCTTC.

The rearrangement uses TRBV7-8 and TRBJ2-7, with 8 bases matching TRBD1. Unmatched junction bases numbered 3, after V lost 5 bases and J lost 3 bases. Germline loops: CDR1 SGHVS, CDR2 FQNEAQ. The CDR3 loop spans 13 amino acids. CDR3 in amino acids: CASSADRGYEQYF. DNA of the CDR3: TGTGCCAGCAGCGCCGACAGGGGCTACGAGCAGTACTTC.

This clone has only one observation. The chain links TRBV7-4 to TRBJ1-1; the D is unclear. The CDR3 spans 12 residues. With 2 bases removed from V and 5 bases from J, the gap between germline ends came to 6 bases. Germline V gene sequence: CDR1 SGHVT, CDR2 SQSDAQ. The CDR3 region is CASSLSETEAFF. CDR3 nucleotide sequence: TGTGCCAGCAGCTTAAGCGAAACTGAAGCTTTCTTT.

This chain uses TRBV2 with TRBJ1-2; TRBD1 might be the D (6 bases). The CDR3 is 14 residues long. V was cut by 7 bases and J by 5 bases, with 17 bases left in between. From germline, CDR1 is SNHLY and CDR2 FYNNEI. CDR3 sequence reads: CASIEGGRSYGYTF. The CDR3, as DNA: TGTGCCAGCATCGAGGGGGGGCGGTCGTATGGCTACACCTTC. The whole variable domain, remainder taken from reference TRBV2 and TRBJ1-2, is EPEVTQTPSHQVTQMGQEVILRCVPISNHLYFYWYRQILGQKVEFLVSFYNNEISEKSEIFDDQFSVERPDGSNFTLKIRSTKLEDSAMYFCASIEGGRSYGYTFGSGTRLTVV.